This TCR beta chain appears in the sequencing data of a study of cytomegalovirus exposure and HLA in healthy donors. With 60 Vbeta and 13 Jbeta primers, the PCR was carried out. In the source study's methods: Later analysis identified 80 million to 85 million unique TCR beta chains, about 12 million shared. The assay was immunoSEQ multiplex PCR, and TCRdb's table has in-frame clones only and misses some. V, J and clone size derive from that table, while D and trimming were established from the DNA sequence. The sample has around 130,000 clones, 80% to 85% seen once; the top ten hold 2.2%. The CDR3 covers 16 residues. Germline V gene sequence: CDR1 SGHTA, CDR2 FQGNSA. The V and J ends lost 5 bases and 1 base respectively, with 17 bases between them. Healthy people donating bone marrow made up the donors. Donors sampled were nominally healthy, though unrecorded immune exposures were likely.

The V call is TRBV7-2, the J call TRBJ1-1; possibly TRBD1 for D (6 bases). Sequenced material: PBMCs. The TCR originated in a woman in her thirties or forties in good health and CMV-seronegative. In nucleotides, the CDR3 is TGTGCCAGCAGCCCGGAGGGGGGGCGGTGGAACACTGAAGCTTTCTTT. Translated: CASSPEGGRWNTEAFF.